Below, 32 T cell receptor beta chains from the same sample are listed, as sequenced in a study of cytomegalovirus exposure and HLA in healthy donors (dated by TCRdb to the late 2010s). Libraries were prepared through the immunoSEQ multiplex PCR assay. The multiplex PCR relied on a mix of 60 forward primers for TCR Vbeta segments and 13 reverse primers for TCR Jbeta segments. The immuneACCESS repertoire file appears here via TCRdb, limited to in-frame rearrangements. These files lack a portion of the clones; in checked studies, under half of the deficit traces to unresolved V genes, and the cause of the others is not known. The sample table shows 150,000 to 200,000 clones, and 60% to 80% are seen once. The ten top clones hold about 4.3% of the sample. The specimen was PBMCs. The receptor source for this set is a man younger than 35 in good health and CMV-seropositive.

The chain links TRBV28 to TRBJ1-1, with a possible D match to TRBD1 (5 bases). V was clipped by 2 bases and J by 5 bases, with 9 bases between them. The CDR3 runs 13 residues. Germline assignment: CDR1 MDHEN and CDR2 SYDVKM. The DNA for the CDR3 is TGTGCCAGCAGTTTAAAGGCAGGGACTGAAGCTTTCTTT. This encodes CASSLKAGTEAFF.

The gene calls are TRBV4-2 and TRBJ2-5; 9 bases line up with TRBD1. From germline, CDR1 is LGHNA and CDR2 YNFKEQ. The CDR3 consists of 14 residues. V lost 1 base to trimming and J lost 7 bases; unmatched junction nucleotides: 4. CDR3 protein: CASSQADRGRTQYF. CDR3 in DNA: TGTGCCAGCAGCCAAGCGGACAGGGGCAGGACCCAGTACTTC.

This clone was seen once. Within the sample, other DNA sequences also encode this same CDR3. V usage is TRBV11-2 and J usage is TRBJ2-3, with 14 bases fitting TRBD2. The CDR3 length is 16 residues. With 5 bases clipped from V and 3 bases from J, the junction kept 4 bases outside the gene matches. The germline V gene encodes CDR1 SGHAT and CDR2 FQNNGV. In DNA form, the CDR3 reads TGTGCCAGCAGCCTCGGGACTAGCGGGAGTACAGATACGCAGTATTTT. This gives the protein CASSLGTSGSTDTQYF.

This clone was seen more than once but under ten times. Written as DNA, the CDR3 is TGTGCCAGCAGCCCCATATCTGCGTATCAGCCCCAGCATTTT. Protein: CASSPISAYQPQHF. The chain links TRBV6-5 to TRBJ1-5, with D hard to call. The CDR3 has 14 residues. Trimming cost V 6 bases and J 5 bases, with 14 bases left between them. CDR1 is MNHEY and CDR2 is SVGAGI in the germline V gene.

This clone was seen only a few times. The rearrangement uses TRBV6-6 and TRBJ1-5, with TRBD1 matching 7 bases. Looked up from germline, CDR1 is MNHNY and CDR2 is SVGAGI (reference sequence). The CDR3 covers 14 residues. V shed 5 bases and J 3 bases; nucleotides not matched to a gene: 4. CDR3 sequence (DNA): TGTGCCAGCAGTGGGACAGCCGACAATCAGCCCCAGCATTTT. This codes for CASSGTADNQPQHF.

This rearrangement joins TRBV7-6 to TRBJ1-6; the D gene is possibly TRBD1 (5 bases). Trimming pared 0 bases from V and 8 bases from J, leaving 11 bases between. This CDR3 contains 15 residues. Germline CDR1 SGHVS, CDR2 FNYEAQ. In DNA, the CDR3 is TGTGCCAGCAGCTTAGCGGGGGGTGCGGATTCACCCCTCCACTTT. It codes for CASSLAGGADSPLHF.

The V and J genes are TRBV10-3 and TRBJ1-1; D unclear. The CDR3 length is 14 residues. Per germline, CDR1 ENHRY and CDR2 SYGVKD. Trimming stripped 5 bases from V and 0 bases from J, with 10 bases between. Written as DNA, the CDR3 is TGTGCCATCAGTCAACAGAGCATGAACACTGAAGCTTTCTTT. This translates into CAISQQSMNTEAFF.

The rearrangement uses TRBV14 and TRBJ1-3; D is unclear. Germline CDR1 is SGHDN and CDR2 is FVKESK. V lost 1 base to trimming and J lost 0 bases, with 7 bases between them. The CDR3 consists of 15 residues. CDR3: CASSQGRNSGNTIYF. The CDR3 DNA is TGTGCCAGCAGCCAAGGGAGGAACTCTGGAAACACCATATATTTT.

CDR3 in amino acids: CASSFTGESYNEQFF. CDR3 in DNA: TGTGCCAGCAGTTTCACAGGGGAGTCCTACAATGAGCAGTTCTTC. This sequence joins TRBV6-5 and TRBJ2-1, with 7 bases fitting TRBD1. Germline assignment: CDR1 MNHEY and CDR2 SVGAGI. V shed 4 bases, J shed 1 base, and the junction held 4 bases outside the gene matches. The CDR3 sequence is 15 residues long.

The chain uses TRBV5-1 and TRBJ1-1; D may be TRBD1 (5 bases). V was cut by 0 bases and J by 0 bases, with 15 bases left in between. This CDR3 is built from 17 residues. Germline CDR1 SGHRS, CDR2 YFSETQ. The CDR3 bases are TGCGCCAGCAGCTTGGGGGCGGACACCCTGATGAACACTGAAGCTTTCTTT. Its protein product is CASSLGADTLMNTEAFF.

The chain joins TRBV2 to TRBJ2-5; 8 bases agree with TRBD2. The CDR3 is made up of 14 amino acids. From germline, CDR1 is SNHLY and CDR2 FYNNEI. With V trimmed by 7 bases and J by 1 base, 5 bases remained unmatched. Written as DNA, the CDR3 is TGTGCCAGCATAATAGCGGGGTCCCAAGAGACCCAGTACTTC. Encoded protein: CASIIAGSQETQYF.

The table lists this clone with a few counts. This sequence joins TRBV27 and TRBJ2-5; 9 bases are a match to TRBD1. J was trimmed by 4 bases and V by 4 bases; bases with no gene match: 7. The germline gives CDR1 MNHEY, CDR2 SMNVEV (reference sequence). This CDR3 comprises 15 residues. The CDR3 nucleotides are TGTGCCAGCAGTTCGGGAGGACAGGGGATAGAGACCCAGTACTTC. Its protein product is CASSSGGQGIETQYF.

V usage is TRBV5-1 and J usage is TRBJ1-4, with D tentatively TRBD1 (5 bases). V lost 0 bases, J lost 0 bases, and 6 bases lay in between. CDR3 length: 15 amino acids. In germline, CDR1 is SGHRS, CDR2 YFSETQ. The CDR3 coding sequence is TGCGCCAGCAGCTTGGACAGGTCAACTAATGAAAAACTGTTTTTT. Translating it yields CASSLDRSTNEKLFF. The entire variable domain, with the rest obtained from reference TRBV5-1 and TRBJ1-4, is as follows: KAGVTQTPRYLIKTRGQQVTLSCSPISGHRSVSWYQQTPGQGLQFLFEYFSETQRNKGNFPGRFSGRQFSNSRSEMNVSTLELGDSALYLCASSLDRSTNEKLFFGSGTQLSVL.

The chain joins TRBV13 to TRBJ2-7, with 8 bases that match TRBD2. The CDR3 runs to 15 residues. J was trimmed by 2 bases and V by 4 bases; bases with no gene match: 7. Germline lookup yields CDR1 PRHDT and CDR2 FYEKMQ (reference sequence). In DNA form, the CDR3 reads TGTGCCAGCAGCTCAACCCGGGGGGGGACCTACGAGCAGTACGTC. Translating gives CASSSTRGGTYEQYV.

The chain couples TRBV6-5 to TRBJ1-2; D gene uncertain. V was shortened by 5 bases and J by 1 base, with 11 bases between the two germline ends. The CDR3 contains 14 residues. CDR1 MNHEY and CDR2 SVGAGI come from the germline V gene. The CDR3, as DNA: TGTGCCAGCAGTCCTACAGAATTTAACTATGGCTACACCTTC. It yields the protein CASSPTEFNYGYTF.

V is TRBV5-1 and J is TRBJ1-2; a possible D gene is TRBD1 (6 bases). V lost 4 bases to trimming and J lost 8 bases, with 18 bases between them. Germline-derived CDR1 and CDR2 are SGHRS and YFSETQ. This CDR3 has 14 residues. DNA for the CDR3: TGCGCCAGCAGCGCCCACCACAGGGTTGAGGGCTACACCTTC. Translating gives CASSAHHRVEGYTF.

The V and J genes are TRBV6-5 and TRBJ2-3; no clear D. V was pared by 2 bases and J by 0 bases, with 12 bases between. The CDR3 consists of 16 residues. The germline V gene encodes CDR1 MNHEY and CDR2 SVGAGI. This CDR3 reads CASSYQAAASTDTQYF. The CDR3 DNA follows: TGTGCCAGCAGTTACCAAGCTGCTGCTAGCACAGATACGCAGTATTTT.

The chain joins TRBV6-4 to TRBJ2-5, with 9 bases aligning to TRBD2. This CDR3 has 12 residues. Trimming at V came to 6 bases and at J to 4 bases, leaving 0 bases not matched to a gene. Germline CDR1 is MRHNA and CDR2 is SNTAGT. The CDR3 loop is CASRTSGETQYF. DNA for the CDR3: TGTGCCAGCAGGACTAGCGGAGAGACCCAGTACTTC.

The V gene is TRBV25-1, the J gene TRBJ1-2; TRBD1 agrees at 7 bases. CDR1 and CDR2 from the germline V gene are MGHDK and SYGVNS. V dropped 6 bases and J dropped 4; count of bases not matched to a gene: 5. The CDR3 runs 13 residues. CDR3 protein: CASSPTGSYGYTF. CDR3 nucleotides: TGTGCCAGCAGCCCGACAGGGAGCTATGGCTACACCTTC.

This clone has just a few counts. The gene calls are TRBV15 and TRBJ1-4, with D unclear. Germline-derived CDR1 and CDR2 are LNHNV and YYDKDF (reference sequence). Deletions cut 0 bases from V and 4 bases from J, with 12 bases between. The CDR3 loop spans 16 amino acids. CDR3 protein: CATSREIQVDNEKLFF. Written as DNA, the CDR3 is TGTGCCACCAGCAGAGAAATCCAGGTTGATAATGAAAAACTGTTTTTT.

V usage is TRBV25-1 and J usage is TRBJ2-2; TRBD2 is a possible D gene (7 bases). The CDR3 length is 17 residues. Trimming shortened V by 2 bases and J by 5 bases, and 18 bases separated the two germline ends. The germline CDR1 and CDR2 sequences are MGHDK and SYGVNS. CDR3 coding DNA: TGTGCCAGCAGTGAAGCGGGGGCTGCTGTTGAGACCGGGGAGCTGTTTTTT. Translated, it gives CASSEAGAAVETGELFF.

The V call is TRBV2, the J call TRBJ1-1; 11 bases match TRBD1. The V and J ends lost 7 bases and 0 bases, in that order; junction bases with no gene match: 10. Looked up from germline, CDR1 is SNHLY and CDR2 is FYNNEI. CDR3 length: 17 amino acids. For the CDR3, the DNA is TGTGCCAGCAAGGATGGGGACAGGGGGTGGGTGAACACTGAAGCTTTCTTT. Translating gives CASKDGDRGWVNTEAFF.

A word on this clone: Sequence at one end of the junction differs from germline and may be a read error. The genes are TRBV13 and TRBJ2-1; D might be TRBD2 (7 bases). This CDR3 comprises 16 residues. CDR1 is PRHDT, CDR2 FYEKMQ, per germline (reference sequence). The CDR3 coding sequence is TGTGCCAGCAGCGTAGGGGGGCTGGGGGGGGACAATGAGCAGTTCTTC. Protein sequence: CASSVGGLGGDNEQFF.

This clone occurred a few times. The CDR3 sequence is CASSIEASQSQPQHF. In DNA form, the CDR3 reads TGTGCCAGTAGTATAGAGGCATCTCAAAGTCAGCCCCAGCATTTT. V usage is TRBV19 and J usage is TRBJ1-5; D remains unclear. The CDR3 covers 15 residues. The germline CDR1 and CDR2 sequences are LNHDA and SQIVND (reference sequence). V was trimmed by 0 bases and J by 6 bases, leaving 12 bases between them. The whole variable domain, filled in from reference TRBV19 and TRBJ1-5, reads DGGITQSPKYLFRKEGQNVTLSCEQNLNHDAMYWYRQDPGQGLRLIYYSQIVNDFQKGDIAEGYSVSREKKESFPLTVTSAQKNPTAFYLCASSIEASQSQPQHFGDGTRLSIL.

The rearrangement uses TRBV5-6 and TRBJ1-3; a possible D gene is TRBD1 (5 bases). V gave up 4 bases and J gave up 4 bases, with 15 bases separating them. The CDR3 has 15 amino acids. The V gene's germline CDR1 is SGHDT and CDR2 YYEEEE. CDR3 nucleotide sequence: TGTGCCAGCAGCGCTCGGGACTTCACGGGAAACACCATATATTTT. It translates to CASSARDFTGNTIYF.

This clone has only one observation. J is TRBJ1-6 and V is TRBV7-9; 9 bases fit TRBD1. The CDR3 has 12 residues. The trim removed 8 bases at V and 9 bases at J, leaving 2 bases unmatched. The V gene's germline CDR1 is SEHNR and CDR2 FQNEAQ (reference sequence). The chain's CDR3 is CASGTGSSPLHF. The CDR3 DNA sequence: TGTGCCAGCGGGACAGGGTCTTCACCCCTCCACTTT.

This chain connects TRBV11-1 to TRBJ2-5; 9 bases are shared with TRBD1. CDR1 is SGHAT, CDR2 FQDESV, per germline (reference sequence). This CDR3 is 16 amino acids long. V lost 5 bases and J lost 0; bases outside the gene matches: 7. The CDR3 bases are TGTGCCAGCAGCCGGGACAGGGAACGGTACCAAGAGACCCAGTACTTC. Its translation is CASSRDRERYQETQYF. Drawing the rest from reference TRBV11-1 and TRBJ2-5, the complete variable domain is EAEVAQSPRYKITEKSQAVAFWCDPISGHATLYWYRQILGQGPELLVQFQDESVVDDSQLPKDRFSAERLKGVDSTLKIQPAELGDSAMYLCASSRDRERYQETQYFGPGTRLLVL.

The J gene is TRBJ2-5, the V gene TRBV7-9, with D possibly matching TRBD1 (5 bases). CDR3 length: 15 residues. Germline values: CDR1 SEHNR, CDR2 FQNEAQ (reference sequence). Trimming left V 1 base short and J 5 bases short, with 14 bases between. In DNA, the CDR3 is TGTGCCAGCAGCTTAGGACAGTCTTATAGGGAGACCCAGTACTTC. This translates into CASSLGQSYRETQYF.

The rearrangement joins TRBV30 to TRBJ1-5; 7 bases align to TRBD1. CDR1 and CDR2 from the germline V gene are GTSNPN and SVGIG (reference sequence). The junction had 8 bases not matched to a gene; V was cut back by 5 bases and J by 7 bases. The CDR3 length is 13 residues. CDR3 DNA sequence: TGTGCCTGGGCTCTTAACAGGGGACAGCCCCAGCATTTT. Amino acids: CAWALNRGQPQHF.

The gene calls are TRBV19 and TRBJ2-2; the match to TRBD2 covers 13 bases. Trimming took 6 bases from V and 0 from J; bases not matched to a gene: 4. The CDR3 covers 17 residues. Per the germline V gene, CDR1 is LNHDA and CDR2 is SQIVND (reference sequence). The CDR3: CASRGLAGNPNTGELFF. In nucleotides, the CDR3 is TGTGCCAGTAGGGGACTAGCGGGGAATCCGAACACCGGGGAGCTGTTTTTT.

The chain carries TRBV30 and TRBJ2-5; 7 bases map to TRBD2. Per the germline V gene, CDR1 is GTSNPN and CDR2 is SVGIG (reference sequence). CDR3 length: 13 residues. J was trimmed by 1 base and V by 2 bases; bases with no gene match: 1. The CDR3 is CAWSSGIQETQYF. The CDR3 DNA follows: TGTGCCTGGAGTAGCGGGATCCAAGAGACCCAGTACTTC.

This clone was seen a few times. CDR3 sequence: CASSPDRGGTNEKLFF. The CDR3 DNA follows: TGTGCCAGCAGTCCCGACAGGGGAGGCACTAATGAAAAACTGTTTTTT. The genes are TRBV28 and TRBJ1-4; 8 nucleotides match TRBD1. The CDR3 totals 16 residues. Trimming at V came to 5 bases and at J to 2 bases, leaving 7 bases not matched to a gene. From germline, CDR1 is MDHEN and CDR2 SYDVKM.